The entry that follows covers one TCR beta chain sequence. The sample originates from a study of T cell repertoires in cytomegalovirus infection. As for the study in general: In public TCR beta signatures, there were indications of both CMV infection and matching HLA type.

In TCRdb, the reads were re-called with MiXCR into one record per CDR3 protein. The sample records 300,000 or so distinct CDR3 sequences, 25% being singletons. The CDR3 has 13 amino acids. Germline CDR1 and CDR2: SQVTM and ANQGSEA. V dropped 0 bases and J dropped 4 bases, with 9 bases sitting between them. This rearrangement joins TRBV29-1 to TRBJ1-2; D gene uncertain. This receptor was obtained from a human donor in good health (CMV status not recorded). Some clones in this sample may be carry-over from other donors' samples. Sequencing was performed on PBMCs. Here the CDR3 DNA reads TGCAGCGTTGAAGACGGCCGGCGCTATGGCTACACCTTC. Translated: CSVEDGRRYGYTF.